This record looks at one T cell receptor beta chain sequence and its context. Its antigen is not known. This record belongs to a study of T cell repertoires in cytomegalovirus infection. Study-level information: Public TCR beta signatures indicated both CMV infection and matching HLA type.

TCRdb reanalysed the reads using MiXCR and keeps one entry per CDR3 protein. The table includes some 500,000 distinct CDR3 sequences, around a third detected once. This CDR3 is built from 13 residues. CDR1 is SEHNR and CDR2 is FQNEAQ in the germline V gene (reference sequence). V shed 5 bases and J shed 8 bases, with 10 bases lying between them. The chain couples TRBV7-9 to TRBJ1-6, with D perhaps matching TRBD1 (5 bases). This sample comprised cultured PBMCs, obtained from culture after CMV antigen stimulation. This sequence was found in a human donor in good health (CMV status not recorded). Some clones in this sample may be carry-over from other donors' samples. The CDR3 nucleotides read TGTGCCAGCAGCCCTCAGGGCGATTCACCCCTCCACTTT. Translation: CASSPQGDSPLHF. Full variable domain (rest looked up from reference TRBV7-9 and TRBJ1-6): DTGVSQNPRHKITKRGQNVTFRCDPISEHNRLYWYRQTLGQGPEFLTYFQNEAQLEKSRLLSDRFSAERPKGSFSTLEIQRTEQGDSAMYLCASSPQGDSPLHFGNGTRLTVT.